This TCR beta chain was sequenced for a study of blood T cell repertoires in COVID-19 (dated by TCRdb to between 2020 and 2021). Study-wide context: Collaborator samples came from the United States, Italy and Spain and covered acute and convalescent phases of COVID-19. The material from the prospective study consisted of cDNA or gDNA derived from T cells, B-cell-depleted T cells, or PBMCs. The repertoires were released in a freely available public database meant as a resource for research on the immune response to SARS-CoV-2. Samples were obtained from the ongoing ImmuneRACE study (first 160 participants) and from 1,200 or so subjects provided by 6 global collaborators. The dataset comprised deeply sampled blood TCRbeta repertoires from subjects exposed to, actively infected with, or recovered from COVID-19. Where HLA class I and class II types were available, the types were taken from metadata supplied by the sample provider, not from assay-based typing. The sample metadata nearly always contained a de-identified subject ID, COVID-19 status, age in years and sex. Results the study describes overall, beyond this receptor: Clinical and demographic metadata were provided uncurated, with the amount varying by source and participant.

TCRbeta CDR3 regions were amplified from genomic DNA using the immunoSEQ Assay, a bias-controlled multiplex PCR. The authors processed their data as follows. The number of nucleated cells in each sample was estimated from the amplification of reference gene primers within the assay. To quantify the absolute abundance of each unique TCRbeta CDR3 rearrangement, sequence reads were collapsed and filtered. For each sample, productive Simpson clonality was calculated as the square root of Simpson's diversity index over productive rearrangements. What TCRdb holds here is the immuneACCESS table cut down to in-frame rearrangements. Part of the clones is not present; checked against another copy, under half of the missing clones reflect an unresolved V gene, and the others are unexplained. V and J calls and clone size are copied from that table; D and trimming were computed from the DNA. The sample includes 650,000 to 800,000 clones, with 80% to 90% observed a single time. The ten largest account for roughly 0.25% of the sample.

Each collaborating institution followed its own protocols to collect whole blood in K2EDTA tubes. For TCRbeta analysis, collaborator samples were shipped as frozen whole blood, as isolated PBMCs, or as DNA extracted from either sample type. Details on this clone: Its target antigen remains unknown. No per-base quality is available; no much larger clone lies one base away.

The sample was peripheral blood. The receptor was derived from a woman aged 18-29 years with acute or convalescent COVID-19.

At the DNA level, the sequence is TGTGCCAGCAGCTTGTTGAGAGCCTGGAGCTCCTACGAGCAGTACTTC. Its amino acids are CASSLLRAWSSYEQYF. The sequence is built from TRBV5-6 and TRBJ2-7; the D gene remains uncertain. The CDR3 numbers 16 residues from cysteine through phenylalanine. This entry keeps only the CDR3 DNA: 48 bases, framed from base 1. The germline V gene specifies SGHDT as CDR1 and YYEEEE as CDR2. V gives up 1 base and J gives up 0 bases, and the segment between their germline ends measures 14 bases.